The TCR beta chain described here comes from a study of cytomegalovirus exposure and HLA in healthy donors (TCRdb year 2017). For the study in its entirety: According to an earlier analysis of 587 of the donors, about 170 million T cells yielded 95 million to 140 million unique TCR beta sequences and roughly 280 Gb of sequence data. Roughly 300 gigabases of sequencing data and approximately 91 million unique TCR sequences made up an early release that covered 640 HLA-typed donors. Of the roughly 400 genotyped donors, roughly 80% fell in the genetic ancestry cluster associated with self-reported Caucasian donors. The study aimed to test whether cataloging public T cell receptors could reveal signatures of past pathogen exposure. Using immunosequencing, the study profiled T cell repertoires from fewer than 700 subjects and related those repertoires to cytomegalovirus serostatus. In addition to the first cohort of 650 to 750 subjects, a separate validation cohort of around 110 different subjects was used. The study combined high-throughput TCR immunosequencing, statistical association of individual TCRs with disease status, and machine learning to predict cytomegalovirus infection status. To study patterns of TCR occurrence, a later analysis re-analyzed previously published TCR beta repertoires from more than 550 donors and added high-resolution HLA genotyping. In the later analysis, no new phenotypic data were used to find candidate immune exposures; instead, reliance was placed on TCR beta sequences and their occurrence across donors. An earlier analysis of about 620 of the donors applied high-throughput TCR beta sequencing to assess whether each TCR beta V gene segment acted as functional or pseudogenic. Donor age, sex, ethnicity and CMV serostatus were compiled alongside the repertoire data. Genome-wide SNP genotypes for about 65% of the roughly 670 donors were used in a later genetic analysis, which treated that subset as a discovery cohort. All discovery cohort repertoires had been generated using a single sequencing platform. HLA typing covered class I and class II loci at four-digit resolution. The number of typed donors differed by locus: about 620-630 for A, B, C, DRB1 and DQB1; approximately 520 for DQA1; approximately 600 for DPA1; and about 470 for DPB1. Because of strong linkage in the cohort, four to six DR-DQ haplotypes were treated as single units for association and clustering. On average, roughly 250,000 unique TCR beta nucleotide sequences were sequenced per donor among about 400 genotyped donors of the cohort, with roughly 19% of those sequences being non-productive.

Library prep was done by the immunoSEQ multiplex PCR assay. The multiplex PCR relied on a mix of 60 forward primers for TCR Vbeta segments and 13 reverse primers for TCR Jbeta segments. Amplification of the CDR3 region of rearranged TCR beta genes was performed with a multiplex PCR assay on genomic DNA. On the Illumina HiSeq System, the amplified TCR beta libraries were sequenced as 87-base-pair reads. As for how the authors treated the data: Across the 600 to 700 repertoires, a later analysis counted 75 million to 90 million unique TCR beta chains, roughly 11 million of which were shared by at least two donors. Raw reads were error-corrected and collapsed into unique sequences with a nearest-neighbor algorithm that merged closely related sequences to remove PCR and sequencing errors. CDR3 sequences were aligned to IMGT reference sequences to assign V, D and J gene segments. For a sequence to be retained, a match of at least six nucleotides was required to both a V gene segment and a J gene segment. Rearrangements were called productive when the CDR3 lacked stop codons and stayed in frame with V and J; all others were non-productive. Following IMGT convention, CDR3 was defined as the stretch from the second conserved V-encoded cysteine to the conserved J-encoded phenylalanine. The earlier analysis of 587 of the donors excluded sequences that lacked an unambiguous match to a single V gene segment. In an earlier analysis of approximately 590 of the donors, a V segment was called functional when productive rearrangements were above 56.7%, and segregating when the standard deviation between donors exceeded 5%. A statistical classification framework was developed to diagnose cytomegalovirus status using the catalog of TCR beta chain sequences. A later analysis assigned V and J genes by comparing TCR nucleotide sequences with IMGT/GENE-DB human TR gene sequences. A later analysis assigned CDR3 sequences and most-parsimonious VDJ recombination scenarios with the TCRdist pipeline. A later analysis defined each TCR beta chain by its CDR3 amino acid sequence plus V-gene family, and excluded reads lacking a unique V-gene family. In a later analysis, several hundred highly shared, low-generation-probability nucleotide sequences were removed to address suspected cross-contamination and a sequencing artifact. In a later analysis, a clonal expansion index was calculated for each public chain from normalized within-repertoire ranks of inferred template counts. A later analysis computed generation probabilities with a VDJ recombination model fitted to out-of-frame rearrangements, and checked the results against IGoR. A later analysis scored TCR-TCR, TCR-HLA and TCR-CMV co-occurrence with hypergeometric tests, applying a repertoire-size bias correction to TCR pairs. In a later analysis, false discovery rates were estimated by permuting HLA or CMV assignments 20 times. In a later analysis, co-occurring TCRs were grouped using DBSCAN, with TCRdist sequence similarity added in when clustering inside HLA-allele-positive subsets. Co-occurrence clustering excluded repertoires with fewer than 30,000 or more than 120,000 public chains, plus five with anomalous nucleotide sharing. What TCRdb holds here is the immuneACCESS table cut down to in-frame rearrangements. Part of the clones is not present; checked against another copy, under half of the missing clones reflect an unresolved V gene, and the others are unexplained. D and trimming come from the DNA, and the V and J calls and clone size come from that table. The sample table lists 90,000 to 130,000 clones, around 80% of them with a count of one. The top ten constitute about 2.7% of the sample.

The cohort comprised around 690 healthy bone marrow donors. At the time of sampling, every cohort member was nominally healthy, though immune exposures that went unrecorded were likely present. The donor tested CMV seropositive, placing the donor among the approximately 290 seropositive members of the cohort. Every donor gave a peripheral blood sample, and the peripheral blood mononuclear cells from that sample were used for TCR beta sequencing. The Qiagen DNeasy Blood Extraction Kit was used to extract genomic DNA from the blood cell samples. Spanning cysteine to phenylalanine, the CDR3 consists of 16 amino acids. Only the CDR3 part of the read is kept: 48 bases, read in frame from the first base. CDR1 and CDR2 are read off the germline V gene as MRHNA and SNTAGT. V is cut back by 6 bases and J by 9 bases, with 12 bases in the junction unmatched. With regard to this clone: There is no known antigen for this receptor. Qualities for individual bases were not recorded, and no much larger clone is one base off.

What the work shows at the level of the full study, not this receptor alone: A group of highly shared sequence variants was considered likely to be a technical artifact of the sequencing pipeline. A later analysis reported that several top co-occurrence clusters appeared linked to parvovirus B19, influenza, CMV and Epstein-Barr virus. The authors suggested that the approach could potentially be extended to other disease states and immunological phenotypes. At a false discovery rate of 0.05, a later analysis linked 16,951 TCR beta sequences to specific HLA alleles. In a later analysis, TCR association rates were found to vary across HLA loci, with the most associated TCRs seen for DRB1 alleles and the fewest for HLA-C alleles. The only immune exposure information available for the cohort was CMV serostatus. A total of around 150 TCR beta chains were listed by the study as associated with cytomegalovirus. In a later genetic analysis, a missense DCLRE1C variant was associated with V-gene and J-gene trimming of TCR beta chains, and the association was replicated in an independent cohort. Linkage disequilibrium might explain the correlated functional status among segregating V segments, but an unknown experimental factor could not be excluded. In a later genetic analysis, fewer N-insertions in productive TCRs were reported among donors in an Asian-associated ancestry cluster than the roughly 700-donor mean. A few of the identified cytomegalovirus-associated TCR beta chains were confirmed in vitro to be specific for cytomegalovirus antigens. A further reported finding was that TCR beta sequences accurately predicted the HLA-A and HLA-B alleles for most subjects in the first cohort. In an earlier analysis of some 550 of the donors, most TCR beta V segments were observed in productive rearrangements about 90% or about 30% of the time, broadly matching IMGT annotations. Some IMGT-functional V segments, including TRBV6-2 and TRBV6-3, could not be distinguished by the 87-base-pair reads and were therefore excluded. Because HLA typing was unavailable for some donors at each locus, only the typed subset was used in association tests. Sequencing depth was assumed to be roughly uniform across donors in the presence/absence analyses, though that assumption may not hold. Only TCR beta chains were sequenced in this cohort, and the absence of alpha or paired-chain data limited detectable features. In a later analysis, HLA-associated TCR beta chains were found to be more clonally expanded and to have lower generation probabilities than equally common non-associated chains. Most TCR sequences were seen in very few donors, while some public TCRs were found in many individuals. Some 15 rarely observed V segments, including chromosome 9 orphons, were excluded from the earlier analysis of just under 600 of the donors because counts were too low. Strong co-occurrence of HLA alleles, especially DR and DQ, made assigning TCR associations to individual alleles difficult. A later analysis found that most CMV-associated TCR beta chains appeared HLA-restricted, with HLA associations seemingly driven largely by CMV exposure. The classifier was reported to diagnose cytomegalovirus status with high specificity and sensitivity in both the original cohort and the validation cohort.

Sequenced material: PBMCs. This receptor chain uses TRBV6-4 and TRBJ2-3; a stretch of 13 junction bases matches TRBD2. The receptor comes from a young woman in good health and CMV-seropositive. The CDR3 amino acid sequence is: CASSREMGLAGTTQYF. The nucleotide sequence reads as follows: TGTGCCAGCAGCCGGGAAATGGGACTAGCGGGAACAACGCAGTATTTT.